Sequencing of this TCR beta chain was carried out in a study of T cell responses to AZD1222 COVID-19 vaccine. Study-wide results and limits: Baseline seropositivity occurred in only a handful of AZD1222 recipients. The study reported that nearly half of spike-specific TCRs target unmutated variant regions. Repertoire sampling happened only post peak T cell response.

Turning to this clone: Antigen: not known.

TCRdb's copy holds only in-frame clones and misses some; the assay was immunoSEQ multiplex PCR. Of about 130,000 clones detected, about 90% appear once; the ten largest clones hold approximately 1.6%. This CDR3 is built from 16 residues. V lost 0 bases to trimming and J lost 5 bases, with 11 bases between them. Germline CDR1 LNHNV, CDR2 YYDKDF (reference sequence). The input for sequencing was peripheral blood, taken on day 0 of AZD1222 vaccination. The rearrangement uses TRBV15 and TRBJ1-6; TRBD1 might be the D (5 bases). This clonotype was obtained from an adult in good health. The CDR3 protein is CATSRDPGRNNSPLHF. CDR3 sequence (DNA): TGTGCCACCAGCAGAGATCCGGGACGTAATAATTCACCCCTCCACTTT.